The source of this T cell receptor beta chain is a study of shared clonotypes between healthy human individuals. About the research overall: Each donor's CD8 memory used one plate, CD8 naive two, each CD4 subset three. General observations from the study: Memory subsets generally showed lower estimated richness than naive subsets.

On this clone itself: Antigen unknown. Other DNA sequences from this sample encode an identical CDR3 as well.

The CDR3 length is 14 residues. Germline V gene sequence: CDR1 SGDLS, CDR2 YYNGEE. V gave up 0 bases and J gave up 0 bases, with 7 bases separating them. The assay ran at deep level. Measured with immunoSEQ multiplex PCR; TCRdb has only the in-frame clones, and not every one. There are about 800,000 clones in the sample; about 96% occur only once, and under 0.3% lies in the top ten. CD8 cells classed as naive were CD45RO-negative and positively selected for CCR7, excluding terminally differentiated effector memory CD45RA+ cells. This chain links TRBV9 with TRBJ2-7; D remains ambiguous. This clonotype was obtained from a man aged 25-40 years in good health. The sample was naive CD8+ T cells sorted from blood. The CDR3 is CASSVEAISYEQYF. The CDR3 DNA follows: TGTGCCAGCAGCGTAGAAGCGATCTCCTACGAGCAGTACTTC.